The next 23 T cell receptor beta chains were all read from a single sample in a study of cytomegalovirus exposure and HLA in healthy donors. PCR employed 60 Vbeta and 13 Jbeta primers. TCRdb's table, derived via immunoSEQ multiplex PCR, lists solely in-frame clones and lacks some. The table has 150,000 to 200,000 clones, about 80% seen once. Material for sequencing was PBMCs. These receptors originate from a woman between 40 and 55 years old in good health and CMV-seronegative.

J is TRBJ2-3 and V is TRBV6-1, with a tentative D call TRBD2 (5 bases). V lost 4 bases, J lost 1 base, and 9 bases lay in between. Germline CDR1 is MNHNS and CDR2 is SASEGT. The CDR3 totals 14 residues. DNA for the CDR3: TGTGCCAGCAGTGGGGCCGGGGGCACAGATACGCAGTATTTT. Translated, it gives CASSGAGGTDTQYF.

For this clone: Distinct nucleotide sequences in the sample also encode this CDR3. J is TRBJ2-7 and V is TRBV11-2, with a tentative D call TRBD1 (5 bases). This CDR3 region has 14 residues. V lost 0 bases and J lost 1, with 7 bases in between. The V gene's germline CDR1 is SGHAT and CDR2 FQNNGV. CDR3 DNA: TGTGCCAGCAGCTTAGACAGGGTTTCCTACGAGCAGTACTTC. This sequence encodes CASSLDRVSYEQYF.

The J gene is TRBJ2-5, the V gene TRBV19, with 7 positions matching TRBD1. The CDR3 is 13 amino acids. CDR1 is LNHDA, CDR2 SQIVND, per germline (reference sequence). V shed 4 bases, J shed 3 bases, and the junction held 2 bases outside the gene matches. The CDR3 bases are TGTGCCAGTAGTAGAGACAGGGAAGAGACCCAGTACTTC. Protein: CASSRDREETQYF.

V and J are TRBV5-4 and TRBJ1-2; TRBD1 agrees at 7 bases. This CDR3 comprises 14 residues. Germline V gives CDR1 SGHNT, CDR2 YYREEE (reference sequence). V lost 4 bases, J lost 4 bases, and 7 bases stayed unmatched. CDR3 sequence reads: CASSVGQEVYGYTF. Written as DNA, the CDR3 is TGTGCCAGCAGCGTCGGACAGGAGGTCTATGGCTACACCTTC.

This rearrangement joins TRBV7-2 to TRBJ2-5; 8 nucleotides agree with TRBD2. Germline loops: CDR1 SGHTA, CDR2 FQGNSA. The CDR3 extends over 14 amino acids. J was trimmed by 3 bases and V by 4 bases; bases with no gene match: 4. The CDR3 spells CASSYSGGKETQYF. Here the CDR3 DNA reads TGTGCCAGCAGCTACTCGGGGGGGAAAGAGACCCAGTACTTC. The entire variable domain, with the rest obtained from reference TRBV7-2 and TRBJ2-5, is as follows: GAGVSQSPSNKVTEKGKDVELRCDPISGHTALYWYRQSLGQGLEFLIYFQGNSAPDKSGLPSDRFSAERTGGSVSTLTIQRTQQEDSAVYLCASSYSGGKETQYFGPGTRLLVL.

CDR3 loop: CASSGERGEQFF. Here the CDR3 DNA reads TGTGCCAGCAGCGGCGAAAGAGGTGAGCAGTTCTTC. The V call is TRBV9, the J call TRBJ2-1, with D uncertain. V was pared by 3 bases and J by 9 bases, with 10 bases between. CDR1 SGDLS and CDR2 YYNGEE come from the germline V gene. The CDR3 runs to 12 residues. Drawing the rest from reference TRBV9 and TRBJ2-1, the complete variable domain is DSGVTQTPKHLITATGQRVTLRCSPRSGDLSVYWYQQSLDQGLQFLIQYYNGEERAKGNILERFSAQQFPDLHSELNLSSLELGDSALYFCASSGERGEQFFGPGTRLTVL.

The gene calls are TRBV6-4 and TRBJ2-3; 10 bases agree with TRBD1. CDR3 size: 15 residues. The germline CDR1 and CDR2 sequences are MRHNA and SNTAGT. Germline trimming cut 2 bases from V and 1 base from J; bases unmatched to any gene: 0. The CDR3 coding sequence is TGTGCCAGCAGTGACGGGACAGGGGGCACAGATACGCAGTATTTT. Translation: CASSDGTGGTDTQYF.

The chain employs TRBV9 and TRBJ2-3; 9 nucleotides match TRBD2. CDR1 and CDR2 from the germline V gene are SGDLS and YYNGEE. This CDR3 is built from 14 residues. J gave up 7 bases and V 4 bases, and 7 bases lay outside the gene matches. In nucleotides, the CDR3 is TGTGCCAGCAGCTCGACTAGCGGATCTAATACGCAGTATTTT. This sequence encodes CASSSTSGSNTQYF.

The genes are TRBV6-1 and TRBJ1-1; 9 bases fit TRBD1. The CDR3 is made up of 15 amino acids. After removal of 3 bases from V and 1 base from J, the junction contained 3 bases not matched to a gene. The germline gives CDR1 MNHNS, CDR2 SASEGT. DNA of the CDR3: TGTGCCAGCAGTGATTCGACAGGGGGGAACACTGAAGCTTTCTTT. Translated, it gives CASSDSTGGNTEAFF.

The chain recombines TRBV30 with TRBJ2-7; no firm D call. The germline V gene has CDR1 GTSNPN and CDR2 SVGIG (reference sequence). The CDR3 totals 12 residues. V lost 4 bases and J 3 bases, leaving 10 bases between the germline ends. CDR3 nucleotide sequence: TGTGCCTGGACGTTACAGAACTACGAGCAGTACTTC. As protein: CAWTLQNYEQYF. Supplemented by reference TRBV30 and TRBJ2-7, the full variable domain reads SQTIHQWPATLVQPVGSPLSLECTVEGTSNPNLYWYRQAAGRGLQLLFYSVGIGQISSEVPQNLSASRPQDRQFILSSKKLLLSDSGFYLCAWTLQNYEQYFGPGTRLTVT.

A single count supports this clone. The rearrangement joins TRBV5-1 to TRBJ1-5; 8 bases fit TRBD1. Germline V gene lookup returns CDR1 SGHRS and CDR2 YFSETQ. Losses at the gene ends were 0 bases for V and 4 bases for J; bases not matched to a gene: 6. The CDR3 is 16 residues long. CDR3 sequence (DNA): TGCGCCAGCAGCTTGGGTGGGACAGGATCAAATCAGCCCCAGCATTTT. Translation gives CASSLGGTGSNQPQHF.

CDR3 DNA sequence: TGTGCCAGCAGTTTATCTCGGACGCAGCGGACCTACAATGAGCAGTTCTTC. Amino acid sequence: CASSLSRTQRTYNEQFF. This chain links TRBV28 with TRBJ2-1; D possibly corresponds to TRBD2 (5 bases). This CDR3 contains 17 residues. Germline V gives CDR1 MDHEN, CDR2 SYDVKM. V lost 1 base, J lost 2 bases, and 15 bases lay in between.

This clone was observed a single time. V usage is TRBV18 and J usage is TRBJ2-1; weak D call: TRBD2 (6 bases). With 3 bases removed from V and 4 bases from J, the gap between germline ends came to 13 bases. Germline V gene data show CDR1 as KGHSH and CDR2 as LQKENI. This CDR3 contains 15 residues. The CDR3 sequence is CASSPRDFSYNEQFF. CDR3 nucleotides: TGTGCCAGCTCACCCCGGGACTTCTCGTACAATGAGCAGTTCTTC.

This chain uses TRBV29-1 with TRBJ2-2; unclear D gene. The germline V gene has CDR1 SQVTM and CDR2 ANQGSEA. V was clipped by 2 bases and J by 7 bases, with 11 bases between them. The CDR3 spans 13 residues. CDR3 coding DNA: TGCAGCGTTGAACTCCCTTCCAGCGGGGAGCTGTTTTTT. Its protein product is CSVELPSSGELFF.

The rearrangement links TRBV2 to TRBJ2-7, with 7 positions matching TRBD1. Trimming took 7 bases from V and 12 from J; bases not matched to a gene: 18. Germline loops: CDR1 SNHLY, CDR2 FYNNEI. This CDR3 contains 14 residues. The CDR3 DNA follows: TGTGCCAGCACCACCGGGACAGCCAACCATCCCCCGTACTTC. Protein sequence: CASTTGTANHPPYF.

V gene TRBV6-6 combines with J gene TRBJ1-2; D call uncertain. There are 15 residues in the CDR3. The V end lost 5 bases, the J end lost 1 base, and 14 bases lay between the germline ends. Germline assignment: CDR1 MNHNY and CDR2 SVGAGI (reference sequence). CDR3 sequence (DNA): TGTGCCAGCAGTACCGGACTTATGAGTAACTATGGCTACACCTTC. It codes for CASSTGLMSNYGYTF.

This clone was counted once. The genes are TRBV5-1 and TRBJ1-2; possible D gene TRBD1, 5 bases. Germline CDR1 is SGHRS and CDR2 is YFSETQ. CDR3 length equals 14 residues. With 7 bases removed from V and 5 bases from J, the gap between germline ends came to 18 bases. CDR3 in DNA: TGCGCCAGCGCAGTGACGACAGACAATTATGGCTACACCTTC. Translated: CASAVTTDNYGYTF.

This chain connects TRBV5-8 to TRBJ1-5; D not certain. Trimming took off 2 bases at V and 6 bases at J, with 6 bases between the two ends. This CDR3 contains 12 residues. Germline loops: CDR1 SGHTS, CDR2 YDEGEE. Written as DNA, the CDR3 is TGTGCCAGCAGCTTTATTCGTCAGCCCCAGCATTTT. It specifies CASSFIRQPQHF.

The J gene is TRBJ1-3, the V gene TRBV5-1; perhaps TRBD1 as D (5 bases). Deletions cut 4 bases from V and 0 bases from J, with 11 bases between. Germline lookup yields CDR1 SGHRS and CDR2 YFSETQ. The CDR3 loop spans 15 amino acids. The CDR3 reads CASSPRVHSGNTIYF. CDR3 bases: TGCGCCAGCAGCCCCAGGGTCCACTCTGGAAACACCATATATTTT. The full variable domain, with the rest looked up from reference TRBV5-1 and TRBJ1-3, is KAGVTQTPRYLIKTRGQQVTLSCSPISGHRSVSWYQQTPGQGLQFLFEYFSETQRNKGNFPGRFSGRQFSNSRSEMNVSTLELGDSALYLCASSPRVHSGNTIYFGEGSWLTVV.

The chain has TRBV7-6 and TRBJ2-5, with 9 bases fitting TRBD1. Trimming at V came to 3 bases and at J to 2 bases, leaving 4 bases not matched to a gene. The CDR3 consists of 15 residues. Germline lookup yields CDR1 SGHVS and CDR2 FNYEAQ. In DNA, the CDR3 is TGTGCCAGCAGCTTTGCGGGACAGGGTCAAGAGACCCAGTACTTC. Translation: CASSFAGQGQETQYF.

Comment on this clone: Compared with germline, one end of the junction differs, possibly owing to a read error. The genes are TRBV7-7 and TRBJ2-7, with 7 positions matching TRBD1. The germline CDR1 and CDR2 sequences are SSHAT and FNYEAQ (reference sequence). CDR3 length: 16 residues. The CDR3 loop is CASSLEGQEGAGEQYF. CDR3 nucleotides: TGTGCTAGCAGCTTAGAAGGTCAAGAGGGGGCGGGTGAGCAGTACTTC.

The chain uses TRBV7-9 and TRBJ1-1; D perhaps matches TRBD1 (5 bases). This CDR3 comprises 16 residues. Trimming removed 10 bases from V and 0 bases from J, with 21 bases in between. In germline, CDR1 is SEHNR, CDR2 FQNEAQ (reference sequence). The CDR3 is CATLKWGASLNTEAFF. The CDR3 DNA reads TGTGCCACCCTCAAATGGGGCGCCTCTTTGAACACTGAAGCTTTCTTT.

The rearrangement joins TRBV5-8 to TRBJ2-3; TRBD2 might be the D (5 bases). The CDR3 spans 13 residues. Trimming pared 2 bases from V and 4 bases from J, leaving 8 bases between. In germline, CDR1 is SGHTS, CDR2 YDEGEE. The CDR3 is CASSLRGADTQYF. In DNA form, the CDR3 reads TGTGCCAGCAGCTTACGGGGAGCAGATACGCAGTATTTT. Combining the CDR3 with reference TRBV5-8 and TRBJ2-3 gives the whole variable domain EAGVTQSPTHLIKTRGQQATLRCSPISGHTSVYWYQQALGLGLQFLLWYDEGEERNRGNFPPRFSGRQFPNYSSELNVNALELEDSALYLCASSLRGADTQYFGPGTRLTVL.